This T cell receptor beta chain emerged from a study of blood T cell repertoires in COVID-19 (dated by TCRdb to the early 2020s). About the study as a whole: Collaborator samples came from the United States, Italy and Spain and covered acute and convalescent phases of COVID-19. Where available, HLA class I and class II types were obtained from metadata supplied by the sample provider rather than from assay-based typing. Subjects who had been exposed to COVID-19, were actively infected with it, or had recovered from it provided the deeply sampled blood TCRbeta repertoires that made up the dataset. The repertoires were released in a freely available public database intended as a resource for research on the immune response to SARS-CoV-2. The sample metadata nearly always contained a de-identified subject ID, COVID-19 status, age in years and sex. The prospective study material was composed of cDNA or gDNA derived from T cells, B-cell-depleted T cells, or PBMCs. Samples came from the ongoing ImmuneRACE study (first 160 participants) plus 1,254 subjects from 6 global collaborators.

Turning to this clone: The clone's antigen remains unknown. It has no much larger one-base neighbor in the sample; base qualities were not kept.

Each collaborating institution followed its own protocols to collect whole blood in K2EDTA tubes. For TCRbeta analysis, collaborators shipped samples as frozen whole blood, isolated PBMCs, or DNA extracted from either of those sample types. Study-level results and caveats: How much clinical and demographic metadata was included differed by source and by participant, and the metadata was provided uncurated.

Via the germline V gene, CDR1 is SGHTA and CDR2 FQGNSA. V gives up 2 bases and J gives up 3 bases, and the segment between their germline ends measures 14 bases. The CDR3 starts with the cysteine, ends with the phenylalanine, and has 16 residues. Of all the DNA, just the CDR3 is kept, 48 bases in frame from base 1. TCRbeta CDR3 regions were amplified from genomic DNA by means of the immunoSEQ Assay, a bias-controlled multiplex PCR. Regarding the original processing steps: The number of nucleated cells in each sample was estimated by amplification of reference gene primers within the assay. To quantify the absolute abundance of each unique TCRbeta CDR3 rearrangement, sequence reads were collapsed and filtered. For each sample, productive Simpson clonality was calculated as the square root of Simpson's diversity index across productive rearrangements. TCRdb holds this immuneACCESS table with in-frame rearrangements only. Some clones are missing; in checked studies, unresolved V genes explain under half, and the rest has no known cause. From that table come the V and J calls and clone size; the DNA was used to work out D and trimming. Present in this sample are about 97,000 clones, 90% of which were seen just once. 1.7% of the sample is held by the ten biggest clonotypes.

The sequenced sample was peripheral blood. The chain was built from TRBV7-2 and TRBJ1-3, with the identity of the D gene unclear. This TCR came from a man aged 60-69 years with acute or convalescent COVID-19. The CDR3: CASSLRAVRDGNTIYF. The DNA sequence is given as TGTGCCAGCAGCTTACGAGCAGTCCGGGATGGAAACACCATATATTTT.